This T cell receptor beta chain was recovered during a study of cytomegalovirus exposure and HLA in healthy donors. Participants comprised healthy donors of bone marrow. Despite likely unrecorded immune exposures, the donors were nominally healthy at the time of sampling. A multiplex PCR was run with 60 Vbeta primers and 13 Jbeta primers. The assay was immunoSEQ multiplex PCR, and TCRdb's table has in-frame clones only and misses some. The sample shows 100,000 to 150,000 clones, about 82% of them seen only once. This CDR3 has 16 residues. J gave up 5 bases and V 0 bases, and 6 bases lay outside the gene matches. Germline V lookup: CDR1 KGHSH, CDR2 LQKENI.

The chain joins TRBV18 to TRBJ2-3; TRBD1 aligns across 9 bases. The sequence came from a man aged 45-60 years in good health and CMV-seronegative. Input material: PBMCs. The CDR3 here is CASSPPGQGKGDTQYF. The CDR3 nucleotides read TGTGCCAGCTCACCACCGGGACAGGGTAAAGGAGATACGCAGTATTTT.